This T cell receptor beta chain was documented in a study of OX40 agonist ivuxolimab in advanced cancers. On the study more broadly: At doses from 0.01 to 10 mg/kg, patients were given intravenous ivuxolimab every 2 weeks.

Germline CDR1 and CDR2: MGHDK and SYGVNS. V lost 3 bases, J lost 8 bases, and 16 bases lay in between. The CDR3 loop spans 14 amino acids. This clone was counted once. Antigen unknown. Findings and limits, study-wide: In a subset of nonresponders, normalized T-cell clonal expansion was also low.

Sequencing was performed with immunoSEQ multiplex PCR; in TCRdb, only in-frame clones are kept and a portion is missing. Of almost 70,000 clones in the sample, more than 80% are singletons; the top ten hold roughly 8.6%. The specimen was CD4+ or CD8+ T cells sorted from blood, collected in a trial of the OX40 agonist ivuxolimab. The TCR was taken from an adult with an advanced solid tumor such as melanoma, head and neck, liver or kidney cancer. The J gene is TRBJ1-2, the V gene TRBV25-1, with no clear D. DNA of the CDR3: TGTGCCAGCAGTGAGCCCGGCCCTAAGTTAGGCTACACCTTC. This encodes CASSEPGPKLGYTF.